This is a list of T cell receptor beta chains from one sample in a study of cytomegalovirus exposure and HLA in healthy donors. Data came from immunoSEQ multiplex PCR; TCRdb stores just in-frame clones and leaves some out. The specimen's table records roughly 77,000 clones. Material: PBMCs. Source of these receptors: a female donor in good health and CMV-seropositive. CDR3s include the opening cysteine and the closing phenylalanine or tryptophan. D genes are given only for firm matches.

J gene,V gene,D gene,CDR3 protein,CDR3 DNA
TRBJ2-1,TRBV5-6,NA,CASSFFTEGSYNEQFF,TGTGCCAGCAGCTTCTTTACGGAGGGCTCCTACAATGAGCAGTTCTTC
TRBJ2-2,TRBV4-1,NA,CASSPLSIGHGGAGELFF,TGCGCCAGCAGCCCATTATCGATCGGACACGGCGGGGCCGGGGAGCTGTTTTTT
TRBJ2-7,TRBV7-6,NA,CASSPGVGEQYF,TGTGCCAGCAGTCCGGGAGTTGGAGAGCAGTACTTC
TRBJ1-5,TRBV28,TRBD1,CASSKADRGRGNQPQHF,TGTGCCAGCAGCAAGGCAGACAGGGGGCGTGGCAATCAGCCCCAGCATTTT
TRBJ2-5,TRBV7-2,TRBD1,CASSLSGGNTQETQYF,TGTGCCAGCAGCCTATCAGGGGGAAATACCCAAGAGACCCAGTACTTC
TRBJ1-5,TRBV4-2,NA,CASSQAPKGVPPQHF,TGTGCCAGCAGCCAAGCTCCGAAAGGGGTTCCGCCCCAGCATTTT
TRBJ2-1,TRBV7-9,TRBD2,CASSQTSGRADEQFF,TGTGCCAGCAGCCAAACTAGCGGGAGGGCCGATGAGCAGTTCTTC
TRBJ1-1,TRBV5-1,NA,CASSLAGGGTEAFF,TGCGCCAGCAGCTTGGCGGGGGGGGGCACTGAAGCTTTCTTT
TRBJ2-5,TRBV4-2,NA,CASSQGTSERTLENQYF,TGTGCCAGCAGCCAGGGAACGTCTGAGCGGACCTTAGAGAACCAGTACTTC
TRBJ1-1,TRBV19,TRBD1,CASSLWTGKGAFF,TGTGCCAGTAGTCTTTGGACAGGGAAAGGCGCTTTCTTT
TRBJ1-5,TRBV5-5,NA,CASSSILTSGGSPQHF,TGTGCCAGCAGCTCTATACTAACATCTGGTGGGTCGCCCCAGCATTTT
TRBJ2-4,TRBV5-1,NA,CASSLGGSKNIQYF,TGCGCCAGCAGCTTGGGCGGGTCCAAAAACATTCAGTACTTC
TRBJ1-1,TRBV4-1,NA,CASSLGTVRMNTEAFF,TGCGCCAGCAGCCTTGGGACTGTTCGCATGAACACTGAAGCTTTCTTT
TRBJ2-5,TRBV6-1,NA,CASLYQQGRETQYF,TGTGCCAGCCTGTACCAACAGGGTCGCGAGACCCAGTACTTC
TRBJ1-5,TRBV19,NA,CASTVAGVSQPQHF,TGTGCCAGTACCGTGGCAGGGGTGAGTCAGCCCCAGCATTTT
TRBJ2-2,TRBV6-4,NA,CASSAGDTGELFF,TGTGCCAGCAGTGCGGGGGACACCGGGGAGCTGTTTTTT
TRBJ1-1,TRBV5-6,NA,CASSFSSTDEAFF,TGTGCCAGCAGCTTCAGTTCGACAGATGAAGCTTTCTTT
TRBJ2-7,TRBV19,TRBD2,CASRSTGTRSTNEQYF,TGTGCCAGTAGGAGTACCGGGACTAGGAGTACGAACGAGCAGTACTTC
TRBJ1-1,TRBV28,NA,CASSDMTVKRNTEAFF,TGTGCCAGCAGTGATATGACAGTAAAACGGAACACTGAAGCTTTCTTT
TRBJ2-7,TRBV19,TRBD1,CASSMGQGAYEQYF,TGTGCCAGTAGTATGGGACAGGGCGCCTACGAGCAGTACTTC
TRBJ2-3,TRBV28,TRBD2,CASSYGTSTDTQYF,TGTGCCAGCAGCTACGGGACTAGCACTGATACGCAGTATTTT
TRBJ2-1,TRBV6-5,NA,CASSYWRGTNEQFF,TGTGCCAGCAGTTATTGGCGGGGGACAAATGAACAGTTCTTC
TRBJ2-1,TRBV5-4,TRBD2,CASSSPTSGGQREFF,TGTGCCAGCAGCTCCCCGACTAGCGGGGGGCAACGGGAGTTCTTC
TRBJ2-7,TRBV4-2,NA,CASSQEIGSAYEQYF,TGTGCCAGCAGCCAAGAGATAGGTAGCGCCTACGAGCAGTACTTC
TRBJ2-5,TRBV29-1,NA,CSVGEGRETQYF,TGCAGCGTAGGTGAGGGTCGGGAGACCCAGTACTTC
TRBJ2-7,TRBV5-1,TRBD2,CASSLAGGRLMEQYF,TGCGCCAGCAGCTTAGCGGGGGGTCGCCTAATGGAGCAGTACTTC
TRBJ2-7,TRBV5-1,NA,CASSKRQGEAYEQYF,TGCGCCAGCAGCAAACGCCAGGGGGAGGCCTACGAGCAGTACTTC
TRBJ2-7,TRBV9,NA,CASSDGTGGSEQYF,TGTGCCAGCAGCGACGGGACGGGGGGCTCAGAGCAGTACTTC
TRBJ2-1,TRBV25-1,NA,CASSEAGAYTGSYNEQFF,TGTGCCAGCAGTGAAGCAGGGGCCTATACCGGCTCCTACAATGAGCAGTTCTTC
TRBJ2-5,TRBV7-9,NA,CASSLRGDQETQYF,TGTGCCAGCAGCCTCAGGGGAGACCAAGAGACCCAGTACTTC
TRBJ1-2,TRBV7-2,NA,CASSLTRQSYGYTF,TGTGCCAGCAGCTTAACTCGACAGAGCTATGGCTACACCTTC
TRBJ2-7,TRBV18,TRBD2,CASSPPRTSGGMTYF,TGTGCCAGCTCACCACCAAGGACTAGCGGGGGGATGACATACTTC